This record concerns one TCR beta chain sequence. Authors' methods: Estimation of nucleated cell counts was performed using reference gene primer amplification. Profiling relied on immunoSEQ multiplex PCR, and the TCRdb table lists in-frame clones only, not all of them. Clone size and the V and J calls come from that table; the DNA yielded D and trimming. The sample has under 300,000 clones; 80% to 90% are singletons. The data derive from a study of blood T cell repertoires in COVID-19. About the research overall: Sources were T cells, B-cell-depleted T cells, or PBMCs; the material itself was cDNA or gDNA.

The V segment lost 5 bases and the J segment 3 bases; nucleotides outside the gene matches: 9. There are 16 residues in the CDR3. Germline V gives CDR1 LNHDA, CDR2 SQIVND (reference sequence). The rearrangement links TRBV19 to TRBJ2-3; 9 nucleotides agree with TRBD1. Sequencing was carried out using peripheral blood. The clonotype comes from a woman in her 70s with acute or convalescent COVID-19. The CDR3 coding sequence is TGTGCCAGTAGTTCACAGGGGGCGCTCCGTACAGATACGCAGTATTTT. Residues: CASSSQGALRTDTQYF.